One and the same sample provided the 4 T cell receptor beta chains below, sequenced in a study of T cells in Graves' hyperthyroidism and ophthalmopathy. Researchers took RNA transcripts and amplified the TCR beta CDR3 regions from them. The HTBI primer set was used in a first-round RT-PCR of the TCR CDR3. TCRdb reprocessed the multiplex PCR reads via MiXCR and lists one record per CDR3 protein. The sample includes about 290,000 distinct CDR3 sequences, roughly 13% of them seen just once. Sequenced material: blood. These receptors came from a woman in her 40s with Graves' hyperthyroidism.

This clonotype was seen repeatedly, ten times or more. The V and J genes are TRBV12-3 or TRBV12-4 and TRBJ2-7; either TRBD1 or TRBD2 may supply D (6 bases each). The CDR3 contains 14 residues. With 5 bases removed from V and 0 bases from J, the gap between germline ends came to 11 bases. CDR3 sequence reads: CASSTWGASYEQYF. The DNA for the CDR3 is TGTGCCAGCAGTACCTGGGGGGCCTCCTACGAGCAGTACTTC.

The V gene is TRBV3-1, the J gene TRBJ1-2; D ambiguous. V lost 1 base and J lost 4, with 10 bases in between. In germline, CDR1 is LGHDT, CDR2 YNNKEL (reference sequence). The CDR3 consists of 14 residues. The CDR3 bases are TGTGCCAGCAGCCAAGTGTCACAAAGCTATGGCTACACCTTC. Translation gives CASSQVSQSYGYTF.

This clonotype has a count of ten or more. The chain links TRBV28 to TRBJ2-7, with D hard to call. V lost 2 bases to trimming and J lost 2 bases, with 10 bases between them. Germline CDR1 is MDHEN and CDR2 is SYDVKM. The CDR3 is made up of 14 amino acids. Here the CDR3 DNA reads TGTGCCAGCAGTTTAGTCCCACGCACCTACGAGCAGTACTTC. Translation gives CASSLVPRTYEQYF.

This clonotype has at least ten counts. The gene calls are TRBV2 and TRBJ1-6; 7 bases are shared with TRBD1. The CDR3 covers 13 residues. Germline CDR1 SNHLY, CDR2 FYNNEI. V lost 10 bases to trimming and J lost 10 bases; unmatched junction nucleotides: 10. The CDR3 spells CANEGAGESPLHF. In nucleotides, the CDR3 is TGTGCCAACGAGGGGGCGGGTGAATCACCCCTCCACTTT.